The rows below give T cell receptor beta chains drawn from one sample of a study of neoadjuvant nivolumab and ipilimumab in lung cancer. Using immunoSEQ multiplex PCR, the repertoire was profiled, and TCRdb retains in-frame clones only, with some absent. The sample yields 44,000 or so clones, roughly 90% seen once. Material: blood, obtained before neoadjuvant nivolumab, alone or with ipilimumab. Source of these receptors: an adult with non-small cell lung cancer. Some clones in this sample may be carry-over from other donors' samples. The CDR3 runs from the conserved cysteine through the conserved F or W. The order of the fields is V gene, clone size, J gene, D gene, CDR3 DNA, CDR3 protein. A D gene is named only where the DNA matches it firmly. Size is omitted from some rows. Given values are once, few, many or a class for expanded clones.

TRBV30,few,TRBJ2-3,TRBD2,TGTGCCTGGAGCACTAGCGGGATGGATACGCAGTATTTT,CAWSTSGMDTQYF
TRBV5-1,NA,TRBJ1-1,NA,TGCGCCAGCAGCTTGCAACTGGGGGGGGCCCGCCTGAACACTGAAGCTTTCTTT,CASSLQLGGARLNTEAFF
TRBV30,NA,TRBJ2-5,TRBD1,TGTGCCTGGAGTCCACAGGGGCCTGGAGGAGAGACCCAGTACTTC,CAWSPQGPGGETQYF
TRBV19,NA,TRBJ2-7,TRBD2,TGTGCCAGTAGTATGGGGGGACTAGCGGCCTACGAGCAGTACTTC,CASSMGGLAAYEQYF
TRBV5-1,NA,TRBJ2-5,TRBD1,TGCGCCAGCAGCGTAGTGCCCACAGGGGGCCAAGAGACCCAGTACTTC,CASSVVPTGGQETQYF
TRBV18,NA,TRBJ2-7,TRBD2,TGTGCCAGCTCACCACTCGAAGCGGGAGGCACCTACGAGCAGTACTTC,CASSPLEAGGTYEQYF
TRBV7-9,once,TRBJ2-3,TRBD2,TGTGCCAGCAGCTTAGGACTAGCGGGAGCGGGGGGAGATACGCAGTATTTT,CASSLGLAGAGGDTQYF
TRBV5-1,NA,TRBJ2-7,NA,TGCGCCAGCAGCTTGGGCCATAGTGGCTACGAGCAGTACTTC,CASSLGHSGYEQYF
TRBV7-9,NA,TRBJ1-4,NA,TGTGCCAGCAGCCCCAAGGGGGTATCGGAAAAACTGTTTTTT,CASSPKGVSEKLFF
TRBV29-1,once,TRBJ1-1,NA,TGCAGCGCGACAGACACTGAAGCTTTCTTT,CSATDTEAFF
TRBV6-1,NA,TRBJ2-7,NA,TGTGCCAGCAGTGAAGCCTCGGGGAGCTCCTACGAGCAGTACTTC,CASSEASGSSYEQYF
TRBV2,NA,TRBJ2-7,NA,TGTGCCAGCAGTGAAGGGACGGCAGATACCTACGAGCAGTACTTC,CASSEGTADTYEQYF
TRBV5-1,NA,TRBJ2-5,TRBD1,TGCGCCAGCAGCTTGGGGGACAGAAATCAAGAGACCCAGTACTTC,CASSLGDRNQETQYF
TRBV30,NA,TRBJ1-1,NA,TGTGCCTGGAGTAGGACCGGGTCGGACACTGAAGCTTTCTTT,CAWSRTGSDTEAFF
TRBV6-1,NA,TRBJ1-5,NA,TGTGCCAGCAGACGCGGGACTTGGGCCGGACAGCCCCAGCATTTT,CASRRGTWAGQPQHF
TRBV29-1,NA,TRBJ2-3,NA,TGCAGCGACGAACGACTAGCAGATACGCAGTATTTT,CSDERLADTQYF
TRBV29-1,once,TRBJ2-3,NA,TGCAGCGTTGAAGTAACGGCAGATACGCAGTATTTT,CSVEVTADTQYF
TRBV10-1,NA,TRBJ2-7,TRBD2,TGCGCCAGCAGTCTAGCGGGAGGCGAGCAGTACTTC,CASSLAGGEQYF
TRBV7-6,NA,TRBJ2-7,NA,TGTGCCAGCAGCTTAGCCGATGGCTACGAGCAGTACTTC,CASSLADGYEQYF
TRBV5-5,NA,TRBJ2-7,TRBD1,TGTGCCAGCAGCTTGGTGTGGCAGGGGGCAGCCGAGCAGTACTTC,CASSLVWQGAAEQYF
TRBV7-2,NA,TRBJ2-5,TRBD1,TGTGCCAGCAGCTTAGTGGACAGGGCTATCCAAGAGACCCAGTACTTC,CASSLVDRAIQETQYF
TRBV6-5,NA,TRBJ1-5,NA,TGTGCCAGCAGTTACCAGAAACCTCCTAGCAATCAGCCCCAGCATTTT,CASSYQKPPSNQPQHF
TRBV11-2,NA,TRBJ2-1,NA,TGTGCCAGCAGCTTAGAGTACAATTACAATGAGCAGTTCTTC,CASSLEYNYNEQFF
TRBV7-2,NA,TRBJ1-4,NA,TGTGCCAGCAGCTTAGCCGCCGGGGAAAAACTGTTTTTT,CASSLAAGEKLFF
TRBV5-1,once,TRBJ2-1,NA,TGCGCCAGCAGCTCGCTTTATGAGCAGTTCTTC,CASSSLYEQFF
TRBV2,NA,TRBJ1-4,NA,TGTGCCAGCAGTGAAGATTGGGGGGATCCTAATGAAAAACTGTTTTTT,CASSEDWGDPNEKLFF
TRBV14,NA,TRBJ2-7,NA,TGTGCCAGCAGCCCAAGTGCGGGGGCGGACTCCTACGAGCAGTACTTC,CASSPSAGADSYEQYF
TRBV6-5,few,TRBJ2-4,NA,TGTGCCAGCACCATTCAGTACTTC,CASTIQYF
TRBV5-1,NA,TRBJ1-1,NA,TGCGCCAGCAGCTTTCAGGGCCCGAACACTGAAGCTTTCTTT,CASSFQGPNTEAFF
TRBV29-1,NA,TRBJ2-3,NA,TGCAGCGCCCCGTGTCCGCCAGATACGCAGTATTTT,CSAPCPPDTQYF
TRBV9,NA,TRBJ2-6,NA,TGTGCCAGCGGGGGGGCCAACGTCCTGACTTTC,CASGGANVLTF
TRBV5-1,NA,TRBJ1-1,NA,TGCGCCAGCTTCATAGACAGGAACACTGAAGCTTTCTTT,CASFIDRNTEAFF
TRBV5-1,NA,TRBJ1-1,NA,TGCGCCAGCAACAGGGATTCGGGGACTGAAGCTTTCTTT,CASNRDSGTEAFF
TRBV5-4,NA,TRBJ2-7,NA,TGTGCCAGCAGCTTTGACAGTTACGAGCAGTACTTC,CASSFDSYEQYF
TRBV5-1,NA,TRBJ2-7,NA,TGCGCCAGCACCCCAAGGGGTGAGCAGTACTTC,CASTPRGEQYF
TRBV11-2,NA,TRBJ1-2,NA,TGTGCCAGCAGCCCTAGGGGCCCCAGCGGATACTATGGCTACACCTTC,CASSPRGPSGYYGYTF
TRBV5-6,NA,TRBJ1-1,TRBD1,TGTGCCAGCAGCTCTAGGACAGGGTACACTGAAGCTTTCTTT,CASSSRTGYTEAFF
TRBV7-8,once,TRBJ1-2,NA,TGTGCCAGCAGCCGGGCGGGGCAGGAAAACTATGGCTACACCTTC,CASSRAGQENYGYTF
TRBV18,NA,TRBJ2-3,TRBD2,TGTGCCAGCTCACAACTAGCGGCTTTCACAGATACGCAGTATTTT,CASSQLAAFTDTQYF
TRBV9,NA,TRBJ1-1,TRBD1,TGTGCCAGCAGCGTAGGAGGACAGGGGAACACTGAAGCTTTCTTT,CASSVGGQGNTEAFF
TRBV14,NA,TRBJ2-7,TRBD2,TGTGCCAGCACAAAGGCTAGCGGGAGCGAGCAGTACTTC,CASTKASGSEQYF
TRBV28,NA,TRBJ2-3,NA,TGTGCCAGCCGGGCGCCTAGCACAGATACGCAGTATTTT,CASRAPSTDTQYF